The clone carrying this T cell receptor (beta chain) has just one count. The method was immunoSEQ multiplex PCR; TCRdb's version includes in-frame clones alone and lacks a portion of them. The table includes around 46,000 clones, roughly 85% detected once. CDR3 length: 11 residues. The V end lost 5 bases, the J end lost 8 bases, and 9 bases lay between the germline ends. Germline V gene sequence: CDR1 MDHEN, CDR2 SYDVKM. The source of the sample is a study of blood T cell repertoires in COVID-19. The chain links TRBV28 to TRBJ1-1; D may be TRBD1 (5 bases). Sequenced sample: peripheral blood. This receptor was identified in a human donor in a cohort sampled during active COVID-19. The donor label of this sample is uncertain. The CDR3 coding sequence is TGTGCCAGCAGTAACAGGCCAGAAGCTTTCTTT. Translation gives CASSNRPEAFF. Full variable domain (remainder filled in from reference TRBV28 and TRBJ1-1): DVKVTQSSRYLVKRTGEKVFLECVQDMDHENMFWYRQDPGLGLRLIYFSYDVKMKEKGDIPEGYSVSREKKERFSLILESASTNQTSMYLCASSNRPEAFFGQGTRLTVV.